The rows below give T cell receptor beta chains drawn from one sample of a study of OX40 agonist ivuxolimab in advanced cancers. The data were produced by immunoSEQ multiplex PCR, yet TCRdb's version contains in-frame clones alone and is incomplete. The sample includes around 67,000 clones, 80% to 85% of them seen just once. Source: CD4+ or CD8+ T cells sorted from blood, taken in a trial of the OX40 agonist ivuxolimab. The receptors were sampled from an adult with an advanced solid tumor such as melanoma, head and neck, liver or kidney cancer. Each CDR3 is given with its conserved first and last residue. The D gene is left open where the match is weak. Part of the rows lack a size; the others show once, few, many or a class for expanded clones.

d_gene: .; j_gene: TRBJ2-5; abundance: .; v_gene: TRBV5-1; CDR3nt: TGCGCCAGCAGCTTGGAACAAGAGACCCAGTACTTC; CDR3aa: CASSLEQETQYF
d_gene: .; j_gene: TRBJ2-7; abundance: .; v_gene: TRBV18; CDR3nt: TGTGCCAGCTCACCCGGGACAATGAGCGAGCAGTACTTC; CDR3aa: CASSPGTMSEQYF
d_gene: TRBD1; j_gene: TRBJ1-4; abundance: .; v_gene: TRBV19; CDR3nt: TGTGCCAGTAGTTCACCGGGACAGGGGTCTGAAAAACTGTTTTTT; CDR3aa: CASSSPGQGSEKLFF
d_gene: .; j_gene: TRBJ1-6; abundance: .; v_gene: TRBV7-2; CDR3nt: TGTGCCAGCTCACGACAGTATAATTCACCCCTCCACTTT; CDR3aa: CASSRQYNSPLHF
d_gene: TRBD2; j_gene: TRBJ2-7; abundance: .; v_gene: TRBV18; CDR3nt: TGTGCCAGCTCACCACGAGACGGGGGGATATACGAGCAGTACTTC; CDR3aa: CASSPRDGGIYEQYF
d_gene: TRBD1; j_gene: TRBJ2-7; abundance: .; v_gene: TRBV27; CDR3nt: TGTGCCAGCAGTTTTATAGACAGGGGGTCAAGGGAGCAGTACTTC; CDR3aa: CASSFIDRGSREQYF
d_gene: .; j_gene: TRBJ2-3; abundance: .; v_gene: TRBV5-4; CDR3nt: TGTGCCAGCAGGCAGGCGCCCACAGATACGCAGTATTTT; CDR3aa: CASRQAPTDTQYF
d_gene: .; j_gene: TRBJ2-7; abundance: .; v_gene: TRBV7-8; CDR3nt: TGTGCCAGCAGCTCACAGGGCTTACTCTCCTACGAGCAGTACTTC; CDR3aa: CASSSQGLLSYEQYF
d_gene: .; j_gene: TRBJ2-7; abundance: few; v_gene: TRBV10-3; CDR3nt: TGTGCCATCAGTGGCGAGCAGTACTTC; CDR3aa: CAISGEQYF
d_gene: .; j_gene: TRBJ2-5; abundance: .; v_gene: TRBV9; CDR3nt: TGTGCCAGCAGCGTAGCAGGGTTGAAGACCCAGTACTTC; CDR3aa: CASSVAGLKTQYF